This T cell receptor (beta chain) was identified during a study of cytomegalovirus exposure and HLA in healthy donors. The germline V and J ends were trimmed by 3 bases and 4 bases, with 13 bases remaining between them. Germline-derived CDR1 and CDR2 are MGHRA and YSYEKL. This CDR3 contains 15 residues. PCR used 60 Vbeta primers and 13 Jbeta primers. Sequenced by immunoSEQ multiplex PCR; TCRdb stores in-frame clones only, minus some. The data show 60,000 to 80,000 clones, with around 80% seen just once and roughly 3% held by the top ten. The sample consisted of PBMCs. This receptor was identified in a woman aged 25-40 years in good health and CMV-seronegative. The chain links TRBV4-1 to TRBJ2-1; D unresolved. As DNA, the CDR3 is TGCGCCAGCAGCCAGGTGGCAGGCCTGTACAATGAGCAGTTCTTC. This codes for CASSQVAGLYNEQFF.